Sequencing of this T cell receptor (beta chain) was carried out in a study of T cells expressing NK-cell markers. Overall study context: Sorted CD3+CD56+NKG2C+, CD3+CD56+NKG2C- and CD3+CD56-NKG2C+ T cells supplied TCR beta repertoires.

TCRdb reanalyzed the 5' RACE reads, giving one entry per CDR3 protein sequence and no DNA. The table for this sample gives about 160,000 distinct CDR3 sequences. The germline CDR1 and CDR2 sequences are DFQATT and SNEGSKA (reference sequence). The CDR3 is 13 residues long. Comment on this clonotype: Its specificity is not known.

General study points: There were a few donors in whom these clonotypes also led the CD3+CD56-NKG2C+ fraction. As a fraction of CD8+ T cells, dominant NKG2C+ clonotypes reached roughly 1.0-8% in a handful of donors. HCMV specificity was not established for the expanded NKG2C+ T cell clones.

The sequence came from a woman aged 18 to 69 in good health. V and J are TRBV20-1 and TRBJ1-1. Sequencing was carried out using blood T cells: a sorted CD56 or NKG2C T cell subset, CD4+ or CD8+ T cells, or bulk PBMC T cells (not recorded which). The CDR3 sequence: CSAREWEFTEAFF.